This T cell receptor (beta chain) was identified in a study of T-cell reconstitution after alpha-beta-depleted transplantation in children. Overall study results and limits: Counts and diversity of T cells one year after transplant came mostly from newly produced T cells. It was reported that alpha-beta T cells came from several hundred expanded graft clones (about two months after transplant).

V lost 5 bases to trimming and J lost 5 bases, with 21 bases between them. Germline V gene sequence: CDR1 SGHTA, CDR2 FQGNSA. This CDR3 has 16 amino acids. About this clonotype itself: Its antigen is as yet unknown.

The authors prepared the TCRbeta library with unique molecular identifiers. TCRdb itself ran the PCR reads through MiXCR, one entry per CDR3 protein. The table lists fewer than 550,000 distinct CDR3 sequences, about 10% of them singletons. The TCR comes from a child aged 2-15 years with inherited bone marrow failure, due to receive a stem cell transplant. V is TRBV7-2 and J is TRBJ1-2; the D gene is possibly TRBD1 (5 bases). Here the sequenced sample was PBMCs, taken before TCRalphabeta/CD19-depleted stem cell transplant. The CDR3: CASSGGTPRSSYGYTF. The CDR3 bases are TGTGCCAGCAGCGGAGGGACTCCACGTTCGTCTTATGGCTACACCTTC.